This TCR beta chain was sequenced for a study of cytomegalovirus exposure and HLA in healthy donors. Study results and limitations: As was reported, the classifier diagnosed cytomegalovirus status with high specificity and sensitivity.

For this clone: Its matching antigen is unknown.

PCR amplification relied on 60 Vbeta primers (plus 13 Jbeta primers). Sequenced by immunoSEQ multiplex PCR; TCRdb stores in-frame clones only, minus some. The profile covers 150,000 or so clones, with around 75% appearing a single time and approximately 10% taken by the ten largest. The clonotype was recovered from a man aged 18 to 30 in good health and CMV-seropositive. The sequencing input was PBMCs.

The CDR3: CAWSVYLAGVGTEQFF. DNA for the CDR3: TGTGCCTGGAGTGTATATCTTGCAGGGGTGGGGACTGAGCAGTTCTTC. The rearrangement uses TRBV30 and TRBJ2-1; D is perhaps TRBD1 (6 bases). Trimming cost V 0 bases and J 9 bases, with 21 bases left between them. From germline, CDR1 is GTSNPN and CDR2 SVGIG (reference sequence). This CDR3 has 16 amino acids.